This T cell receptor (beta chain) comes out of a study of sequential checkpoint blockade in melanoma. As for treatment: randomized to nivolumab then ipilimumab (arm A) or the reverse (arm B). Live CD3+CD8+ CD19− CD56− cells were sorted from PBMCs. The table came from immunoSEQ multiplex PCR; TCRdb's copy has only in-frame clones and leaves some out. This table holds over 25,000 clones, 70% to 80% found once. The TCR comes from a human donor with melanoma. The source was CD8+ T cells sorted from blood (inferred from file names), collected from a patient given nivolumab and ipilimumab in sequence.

The CDR3 bases are TGCGCCAGCAGCCAAGATAGAGGGTTAAGTATCGAGCAGTACTTC. Protein product: CASSQDRGLSIEQYF. The chain has TRBV4-3 and TRBJ2-7, with D possibly TRBD2 on 5 matching bases. This CDR3 contains 15 residues. V lost 0 bases and J 6 bases, leaving 15 bases between the germline ends. Germline V gives CDR1 LGHNA, CDR2 YSLEER.